Described below is a single T cell receptor beta chain sequence and its context. CDR1 is SGHTA and CDR2 is FQGNSA in the germline V gene. V lost 1 base, J lost 5 bases, and 11 bases lay in between. The CDR3 loop spans 14 amino acids. The data stem from a study of siplizumab effects on memory and regulatory T cells. Using immunoSEQ multiplex PCR, the repertoire was profiled, and TCRdb retains in-frame clones only, with some absent. The sample includes over 85,000 clones, 94% of them seen just once. The clonotype originates from a human donor in good health. V gene TRBV7-2 combines with J gene TRBJ1-2, with D possibly being TRBD1 (6 bases). The sequencing input was non-Treg CD4+ T cells sorted from blood. The CDR3 sequence is CASSLGWTEYGYTF. The CDR3 DNA reads TGTGCCAGCAGCTTAGGGTGGACAGAGTATGGCTACACCTTC. Full variable domain (rest looked up from reference TRBV7-2 and TRBJ1-2): GAGVSQSPSNKVTEKGKDVELRCDPISGHTALYWYRQSLGQGLEFLIYFQGNSAPDKSGLPSDRFSAERTGGSVSTLTIQRTQQEDSAVYLCASSLGWTEYGYTFGSGTRLTVV.